A selection of T cell receptor beta chains follows, all from one sample in a study of T cell repertoires and HLA-DP antigens. Assay: immunoSEQ multiplex PCR; the TCRdb copy retains only in-frame clones and omits some. This table holds 90,000 to 130,000 clones, 80% to 95% found once. Their antigens remain unidentified. The specimen was CD4+ T cells from PBMCs. The source is a young woman in good health and CMV-seronegative. Each CDR3 is given with its conserved first and last residue. The D gene is left open where the match is weak. Some rows mark clone size as missing; the rest say once, few, many or name a class of expanded clone.

d_gene	j_gene	v_gene	abundance	CDR3aa	CDR3nt
-	TRBJ1-3	TRBV5-4	-	CASSFTGDSGNTIYF	TGTGCCAGCAGCTTCACAGGCGACTCTGGAAACACCATATATTTT
-	TRBJ2-1	TRBV6-1	-	CASRGGGGAYNEQFF	TGTGCCAGCAGGGGGGGCGGCGGGGCCTACAATGAGCAGTTCTTC
-	TRBJ2-7	TRBV27	-	CASSPEGGTLAYEQYF	TGTGCCAGCAGCCCGGAGGGGGGAACTCTCGCCTACGAGCAGTACTTC
-	TRBJ2-2	TRBV10-1	-	CASSVSGQDTGELFF	TGCGCCAGCAGTGTTTCAGGACAAGACACCGGGGAGCTGTTTTTT
-	TRBJ1-1	TRBV19	-	CASSTPSGFWYTEAFF	TGTGCCAGTAGTACCCCCTCAGGGTTCTGGTACACTGAAGCTTTCTTT
TRBD2	TRBJ2-6	TRBV28	-	CASSFGGAGANVLTF	TGTGCCAGCAGTTTTGGGGGGGCTGGGGCCAACGTCCTGACTTTC
-	TRBJ1-1	TRBV6-4	-	CASTNGSRVSEAFF	TGTGCCAGCACCAACGGATCCAGAGTGTCGGAAGCTTTCTTT
TRBD2	TRBJ2-5	TRBV5-4	-	CASSLRTSGGGETQYF	TGTGCCAGCAGCCTGAGGACTAGCGGGGGGGGAGAGACCCAGTACTTC
-	TRBJ2-1	TRBV28	-	CASSRGRRAKGNEQFF	TGTGCCAGCAGTAGAGGGAGGAGGGCCAAGGGGAATGAGCAGTTCTTC
TRBD1	TRBJ1-6	TRBV19	-	CASRPGQGVDSPLHF	TGTGCCAGTAGACCCGGACAGGGAGTCGATTCACCCCTCCACTTT
-	TRBJ2-5	TRBV2	-	CASSERSGVETQYF	TGTGCCAGCAGTGAAAGGTCAGGGGTGGAGACCCAGTACTTC
-	TRBJ2-3	TRBV27	-	CASIPQGRFTDTQYF	TGTGCCAGCATACCACAGGGCCGTTTTACAGATACGCAGTATTTT
TRBD1	TRBJ1-5	TRBV5-6	-	CASSLGDRGYQPQHF	TGTGCCAGCAGCTTGGGGGACAGGGGTTATCAGCCCCAGCATTTT
-	TRBJ2-3	TRBV5-4	-	CASSPRGRTDTQYF	TGTGCCAGCAGCCCGCGGGGTCGCACAGATACGCAGTATTTT
-	TRBJ2-5	TRBV7-9	-	CASSSIGGRSGETQYF	TGTGCCAGCAGCAGTATTGGGGGAAGGTCGGGAGAGACCCAGTACTTC
-	TRBJ2-3	TRBV11-3	-	CASSLRPDTQYF	TGTGCCAGCAGCTTACGGCCAGATACGCAGTATTTT
-	TRBJ2-7	TRBV7-8	once	CASSLGGGSYEQYF	TGTGCCAGCAGCTTAGGGGGGGGCTCTTACGAGCAGTACTTC
TRBD2	TRBJ2-1	TRBV19	once	CASSILAGARREQFF	TGTGCCAGTAGTATATTAGCGGGGGCTCGGCGGGAGCAGTTCTTC
-	TRBJ2-4	TRBV7-2	once	CASSLTRGGAKNIQYF	TGTGCCAGCAGCTTAACCCGGGGAGGAGCCAAAAACATTCAGTACTTC
-	TRBJ1-2	TRBV9	once	CASRSLLYGYTF	TGTGCCAGCAGATCCCTATTGTATGGCTACACCTTC
-	TRBJ2-5	TRBV28	-	CASSSRGLNKETQYF	TGTGCCAGCAGCTCACGGGGGCTTAACAAGGAGACCCAGTACTTC
TRBD1	TRBJ1-1	TRBV6-5	-	CASSRGQGGSEAFF	TGTGCCAGCAGCCGGGGACAGGGAGGCTCTGAAGCTTTCTTT
-	TRBJ1-5	TRBV30	-	CAWSVGDRVYQPQHF	TGTGCCTGGAGTGTAGGGGACCGAGTTTATCAGCCCCAGCATTTT
-	TRBJ2-2	TRBV9	-	CASRPTDSGRTGELFF	TGTGCCAGCAGGCCTACCGACAGCGGGCGTACCGGGGAGCTGTTTTTT
-	TRBJ1-1	TRBV18	-	CASSPIPDISNTEAFF	TGTGCCAGCTCACCCATCCCGGACATCTCCAACACTGAAGCTTTCTTT
-	TRBJ1-2	TRBV5-4	-	CASRSQGSYGYTF	TGTGCCAGCAGATCACAGGGAAGCTATGGCTACACCTTC
TRBD2	TRBJ2-5	TRBV5-6	-	CASSLGLAGGGETQYF	TGTGCCAGCAGCCTCGGACTAGCGGGGGGCGGTGAGACCCAGTACTTC
TRBD1	TRBJ1-2	TRBV28	few	CASSFGTGRYGYTF	TGTGCCAGCAGTTTTGGGACAGGACGCTATGGCTACACCTTC
TRBD2	TRBJ2-1	TRBV15	-	CATSRDRGTRGNNEQFF	TGTGCCACCAGCAGAGATAGAGGGACTAGAGGAAACAATGAGCAGTTCTTC
-	TRBJ2-7	TRBV6-5	-	CASSSRQTGAYEQYF	TGTGCCAGCAGTTCACGGCAAACCGGTGCCTACGAGCAGTACTTC
-	TRBJ2-7	TRBV4-2	-	CAVRGGSYEQYF	TGTGCCGTAAGGGGAGGTTCCTACGAGCAGTACTTC
-	TRBJ1-5	TRBV30	-	CAWSPDSGGNQPQHF	TGTGCCTGGAGTCCGGACAGCGGGGGCAATCAGCCCCAGCATTTT
-	TRBJ1-2	TRBV28	-	CASSSPSNPLAGRAVYGYTF	TGTGCCAGCAGTTCACCCTCAAACCCTCTCGCGGGCAGGGCGGTCTATGGCTACACCTTC
-	TRBJ2-7	TRBV11-2	-	CASSLTGLTKWEQYF	TGTGCCAGCAGCTTAACCGGTCTCACCAAGTGGGAGCAGTACTTC
-	TRBJ2-7	TRBV5-1	-	CASSLAPSGYEQYF	TGCGCCAGCAGCTTGGCCCCCTCTGGCTACGAGCAGTACTTC
TRBD2	TRBJ2-7	TRBV5-6	-	CASSLGLAGEYEQYF	TGTGCCAGCAGCTTGGGACTAGCGGGAGAGTACGAGCAGTACTTC
-	TRBJ1-2	TRBV4-3	-	CASSQDRKIPTHRQHGYTF	TGCGCCAGCAGCCAAGATAGGAAAATACCCACCCACAGGCAACATGGCTACACCTTC
TRBD1	TRBJ1-1	TRBV5-1	-	CASSPDRSEAFF	TGCGCCAGCAGTCCGGACAGGAGTGAAGCTTTCTTT
-	TRBJ1-1	TRBV29-1	-	CSVGILGSGSEAFF	TGCAGCGTTGGGATTTTGGGGTCGGGCTCTGAAGCTTTCTTT
-	TRBJ2-1	TRBV2	few	CASSGLPRNNEQFF	TGTGCCAGCAGTGGACTGCCTCGAAACAATGAGCAGTTCTTC
-	TRBJ2-6	TRBV7-9	-	CASSPPGGGASGANVLTF	TGTGCCAGCAGCCCCCCAGGAGGGGGCGCGTCTGGGGCCAACGTCCTGACTTTC
TRBD1	TRBJ2-4	TRBV7-3	-	CASSPRDRTLKYLAKNIQYF	TGTGCCAGCAGCCCTAGGGACAGGACCTTGAAATACTTAGCCAAAAACATTCAGTACTTC
-	TRBJ2-2	TRBV11-2	once	CASSSRPPEIWNTGELFF	TGTGCCAGCAGCTCCCGTCCTCCAGAGATATGGAACACCGGGGAGCTGTTTTTT
-	TRBJ2-4	TRBV28	-	CASSSEGFVAKNIQYF	TGTGCCAGTAGTTCTGAGGGGTTTGTCGCCAAAAACATTCAGTACTTC
-	TRBJ2-3	TRBV27	-	CASSLDPAGTDTQYF	TGTGCCAGCAGTTTAGACCCTGCAGGCACAGATACGCAGTATTTT
-	TRBJ1-4	TRBV19	-	CASSPQGLSNEKLFF	TGTGCCAGTAGCCCCCAGGGACTTTCTAATGAAAAACTGTTTTTT
TRBD1	TRBJ1-1	TRBV19	-	CASSKTGGNTEAFF	TGTGCCAGTAGTAAGACAGGGGGCAACACTGAAGCTTTCTTT
-	TRBJ1-2	TRBV6-1	medium-sized	CASSFGGDYGYTF	TGTGCCAGCAGTTTTGGGGGGGACTATGGCTACACCTTC
-	TRBJ1-2	TRBV11-2	once	CASSATGHHGYTF	TGTGCCAGCAGCGCGACAGGACACCATGGCTACACCTTC
-	TRBJ2-1	TRBV18	-	CASSPSTSPPEQFF	TGTGCCAGCTCACCAAGTACTAGCCCTCCTGAGCAGTTCTTC
-	TRBJ2-5	TRBV10-3	once	CAISDRRPGAYQETQYF	TGTGCCATCAGTGATCGGAGGCCAGGAGCGTACCAAGAGACCCAGTACTTC
-	TRBJ2-2	TRBV18	-	CASSPPGKTGELFF	TGTGCCAGCTCACCACCCGGGAAGACCGGGGAGCTGTTTTTT
TRBD2	TRBJ2-2	TRBV7-3	-	CASSSRTSGGNTGELFF	TGTGCCAGCAGCTCACGGACTAGCGGGGGGAACACCGGGGAGCTGTTTTTT
TRBD1	TRBJ1-2	TRBV7-2	once	CASSWDRGFGEYGYTF	TGTGCCAGCAGCTGGGACAGGGGGTTTGGGGAATATGGCTACACCTTC
-	TRBJ1-2	TRBV19	-	CASSLTPERSYGYTF	TGTGCCAGTAGTCTCACGCCGGAAAGGTCCTATGGCTACACCTTC